This T cell receptor (beta chain) was found in a study of blood T cell repertoires in COVID-19. Study as a whole: Sample material is recorded as cDNA or gDNA derived from T cells, B-cell-depleted T cells, or PBMCs.

TCRdb's copy holds only in-frame clones and misses some; the assay was immunoSEQ multiplex PCR. The sample lists 120,000 to 150,000 clones, 88% occurring once. Individuals drawn from under 30 US areas were roughly 18 to 95 years old. Clinical history reported by participants formed the basis on which cohorts were assigned. The CDR3 has 13 residues. Trimming removed 0 bases at V and 7 bases at J, with 9 bases between. Germline V gives CDR1 GTSNPN, CDR2 SVGIG (reference sequence). This clonotype was obtained from a woman aged 25 to 45 with acute COVID-19. Sequenced: PBMCs or T cells enriched from blood (not recorded which). This chain connects TRBV30 to TRBJ1-4; D is unclear. Here the CDR3 DNA reads TGTGCCTGGAGTGTAATCCAGGCTGAAAAACTGTTTTTT. Translation gives CAWSVIQAEKLFF.